Listed below are T cell receptor beta chains from one sample, sequenced in a study of T-cell memory formation after mild COVID-19. TCRdb re-derived calls from the 5' RACE reads in MiXCR, one entry per CDR3 protein. The sample consists of some 410,000 distinct CDR3 sequences, 23% of them appearing once. Specimen: PBMCs or a T cell subset sorted from them (not recorded which). The receptors derive from an adult woman who had mild COVID-19 (a few samples of this study predate the infection). Cell type and time point are not known. Each CDR3 is given with its conserved first and last residue. The D gene is left open where the match is weak. Clone size, where shown, is once, few, many, or a class for clones that have expanded.

D gene | J gene | clone size | V gene | CDR3 DNA | CDR3 protein
TRBD1 | TRBJ2-2 | - | TRBV24-1 | TGTGCCACCAGTGACTTGGGACAGGTCAACACCGGGGAGCTGTTTTTT | CATSDLGQVNTGELFF
TRBD2 | TRBJ2-1 | - | TRBV6-5 | TGTGCCAGCAGCCCCTGGGGCGGGGGAGGTAACAATGAGCAGTTCTTC | CASSPWGGGGNNEQFF
- | TRBJ1-1 | - | TRBV12-3/TRBV12-4 | TGTGCCAGCAGTTTAGCGGGGAATTTGAGAGCTTTCTTT | CASSLAGNLRAFF
- | TRBJ2-5 | - | TRBV7-2 | TGTGCCAGCAGCTTATGGGGGGCTCCCGAGACCCAGTACTTC | CASSLWGAPETQYF
TRBD1 | TRBJ2-7 | - | TRBV24-1 | TGTGCCACCAGTGATTCCCGGGACAGTGCCCTCCGGGAGCAGTACTTC | CATSDSRDSALREQYF
- | TRBJ2-1 | - | TRBV9 | TGTGCCAGCAGCGTCGGGGGACAACTGAACTACAATGAGCAGTTCTTC | CASSVGGQLNYNEQFF
- | TRBJ2-5 | - | TRBV20-1 | TGCAGTGCTAACTTCGGGACCCAGTACTTC | CSANFGTQYF
- | TRBJ1-1 | - | TRBV5-1 | TGCGCCAGCAGCTTGGAACTAATGACTGAAGCTTTCTTT | CASSLELMTEAFF
- | TRBJ2-5 | - | TRBV14 | TGTGCCAGCAGCCAAGTTAGCTTACAAGAGACCCAGTACTTC | CASSQVSLQETQYF
- | TRBJ1-2 | few | TRBV27 | TGTGCCAGCAGTTTATTCGGGACCATTAACTATGGCTACACCTTC | CASSLFGTINYGYTF
- | TRBJ2-1 | many | TRBV24-1 | TGTGCCACCAGTGATCGTCTCTACAATGAGCAGTTCTTC | CATSDRLYNEQFF
- | TRBJ1-1 | few | TRBV20-1 | TGCAGTGCTAGATTCGGGGACCGCACTGAAGCTTTCTTT | CSARFGDRTEAFF
TRBD1 | TRBJ1-2 | few | TRBV3-1 | TGTGCCAGCACCGGGACAGCGGGTTTGGCGCAAGGCTACACCTTC | CASTGTAGLAQGYTF
- | TRBJ1-1 | - | TRBV29-1 | TGCAGCGTTGTTAGGGGCGGTGGGTCGGTTAACACTGAAGCTTTCTTT | CSVVRGGGSVNTEAFF
- | TRBJ1-1 | few | TRBV12-3/TRBV12-4 | TGTGCCAGCAGTTTAATCTTCGGGGGGGAGACTGAAGCTTTCTTT | CASSLIFGGETEAFF
TRBD2 | TRBJ2-7 | - | TRBV18 | TGTGCCAGCTCACCAGTGGCGGGAGCCGAGCAGTACTTC | CASSPVAGAEQYF
- | TRBJ1-1 | - | TRBV9 | TGTGCCAGCAGCCCACAGGCGCGTCCGACTGAAGCTTTCTTT | CASSPQARPTEAFF
TRBD1 | TRBJ2-7 | - | TRBV7-9 | TGTGCCAGCAGAGGGTGGACAGGGGTCGACGAGCAGTACTTC | CASRGWTGVDEQYF
- | TRBJ1-1 | - | TRBV6-2/TRBV6-3 | TGTGCCAGGGTCTGGGCGCGGAACACTGAAGCTTTCTTT | CARVWARNTEAFF
- | TRBJ2-2 | - | TRBV27 | TGTGCCAGCAGTTCGGAGTCGGTAGCGGCGAACACCGGGGAGCTGTTTTTT | CASSSESVAANTGELFF
TRBD1 | TRBJ2-1 | - | TRBV11-3 | TGTGCCAGCAGCTCCCAAAACGACAGGGGAGGGCAGTTCTTC | CASSSQNDRGGQFF
TRBD2 | TRBJ2-3 | - | TRBV9 | TGTGCCAGCAGCGCAACCCTAGCGGGGGGAAGGGATACGCAGTATTTT | CASSATLAGGRDTQYF
- | TRBJ2-6 | many | TRBV27 | TGTGCCAGCAGTTTATGGGCAGGAGCCTTCTCTGGGGCCAACGTCCTGACTTTC | CASSLWAGAFSGANVLTF
TRBD1 | TRBJ2-7 | once | TRBV3-1 | TGTGCCAGCAGCAAGGACAGGGCGAGCTACGAGCAGTACTTC | CASSKDRASYEQYF
- | TRBJ2-1 | - | TRBV19 | TGTGCCAGTACCGGAAGGGGAGCAAACTACAATGAGCAGTTCTTC | CASTGRGANYNEQFF
- | TRBJ2-1 | - | TRBV6-5 | TGTGCCAGCAGTTACTTCGGACGGAGCTCCTACAATGAGCAGTTCTTC | CASSYFGRSSYNEQFF
- | TRBJ2-7 | - | TRBV21-1 | TGTGCCAGCAGCAAAGCGCTCCGCCGTCCCTACGAGCAGTACTTC | CASSKALRRPYEQYF
TRBD2 | TRBJ2-7 | - | TRBV2 | TGTGCCAGCAGCCGGACTAGCGGGAAGGTTAACGAGCAGTACTTC | CASSRTSGKVNEQYF
- | TRBJ2-7 | - | TRBV4-2 | TGTGCCAGCAGCCAACGAGGGACTGGGAGCTCCTACGAGCAGTACTTC | CASSQRGTGSSYEQYF
TRBD2 | TRBJ2-3 | many | TRBV7-2 | TGTGCCAGCAGTCACGGGAGGAGGATAGATACGCAGTATTTT | CASSHGRRIDTQYF
TRBD2 | TRBJ2-7 | - | TRBV5-1 | TGCGCCAGCAGCTGGGGACTAGCGGGGCCCTACGAGCAGTACTTC | CASSWGLAGPYEQYF
TRBD1 | TRBJ1-2 | - | TRBV6-5 | TGTGCCAGCAGTTACTTGATATCCGGGACAGGGCGGTTTGGCTACACCTTC | CASSYLISGTGRFGYTF
TRBD2 | TRBJ2-3 | few | TRBV11-3 | TGTGCCAGCAGGGCAGGACTAGCGGGTGCAGATACGCAGTATTTT | CASRAGLAGADTQYF
- | TRBJ2-1 | few | TRBV7-9 | TGTGCCAGCAGCCCCAACCGGGGACGGTCCTACAATGAGCAGTTCTTC | CASSPNRGRSYNEQFF
TRBD1 | TRBJ2-7 | - | TRBV7-9 | TGTGCCAGCAGCTTAGCGGGACAGCGCATCTACGAGCAGTACTTC | CASSLAGQRIYEQYF
- | TRBJ2-1 | - | TRBV19 | TGTGCCAGTAGTCACGCGAGCTCCTACAATGAGCAGTTCTTC | CASSHASSYNEQFF
TRBD1 | TRBJ1-6 | few | TRBV19 | TGTGCCAGTAGCCCGATCCCCCCGGACAGGGTGCTGGTCTCACCCCTCCACTTT | CASSPIPPDRVLVSPLHF
TRBD2 | TRBJ2-1 | few | TRBV25-1 | TGTGCCAGCAGTGAAGTACTAGCGGGAGTTTACAATGAGCAGTTCTTC | CASSEVLAGVYNEQFF
- | TRBJ1-5 | - | TRBV10-3 | TGTGCCATCAACCGACAGTTCAATCAGCCCCAGCATTTT | CAINRQFNQPQHF
TRBD1 | TRBJ2-7 | - | TRBV7-9 | TGTGCCAGCAGCTTAGCGGACAGGGGGTTGTACGAGCAGTACTTC | CASSLADRGLYEQYF
TRBD2 | TRBJ2-1 | few | TRBV7-2 | TGTGCCAGCAGCTTACGTAGCGGGAGGTTGTACAATGAGCAGTTCTTC | CASSLRSGRLYNEQFF
TRBD2 | TRBJ2-3 | few | TRBV12-3/TRBV12-4 | TGTGCCAGCAGACCGGGACTAGCGGGAACGGCGCAGTATTTT | CASRPGLAGTAQYF
- | TRBJ2-5 | - | TRBV5-1 | TGCGCCAGCAGCTTGGACGGCACATCGGAGACCCAGTACTTC | CASSLDGTSETQYF
TRBD1 | TRBJ2-1 | many | TRBV7-6 | TGTGCCAGCAGCTCGACAGGGAGCAGAAGCTCCTACAATGAGCAGTTCTTC | CASSSTGSRSSYNEQFF
- | TRBJ2-1 | few | TRBV7-6 | TGTGCCAGCAGCCCTTTTGTGAGGGGGGGGCCAAACAATGAGCAGTTCTTC | CASSPFVRGGPNNEQFF
- | TRBJ2-6 | - | TRBV18 | TGTGCCAGCTCCCCCAGCGCCTCCGCTGGGGCCAACGTCCTGACTTTC | CASSPSASAGANVLTF
- | TRBJ1-6 | - | TRBV5-1 | TGCGCCAGCAGCTTGGGCCCCGGGGGCGGTAGCTCACCCCTCCACTTT | CASSLGPGGGSSPLHF
- | TRBJ2-1 | - | TRBV30 | TGTGCCTGGAGTGTAACGGGCAGGTACAATGAGCAGTTCTTC | CAWSVTGRYNEQFF
- | TRBJ2-7 | few | TRBV7-9 | TGTGCCAGCAGCTCCGATCACTACGAGCAGTACTTC | CASSSDHYEQYF
- | TRBJ2-3 | few | TRBV19 | TGTGCCAGTAGTGAGAACACAGATACGCAGTATTTT | CASSENTDTQYF
- | TRBJ1-6 | - | TRBV7-2 | TGTGCCAGCAGCTTAGGAGGGCACTCCTATAATTCACCCCTCCACTTT | CASSLGGHSYNSPLHF
- | TRBJ1-1 | - | TRBV29-1 | TGCAGCGTCGCTAGGCAGGGGAACACTGAAGCTTTCTTT | CSVARQGNTEAFF
- | TRBJ1-2 | - | TRBV7-9 | TGTGCCAGCAGCGTCCCCTCAGGGGAGTCAGCTAACTATGGCTACACCTTC | CASSVPSGESANYGYTF
TRBD1 | TRBJ2-7 | - | TRBV5-6 | TGTGCCAGCAGCTTCGGGTGGGACAGCAAATACGAGCAGTACTTC | CASSFGWDSKYEQYF
- | TRBJ2-7 | - | TRBV7-6 | TGTGCCAGCTCGGCAGGGCTTTCGTACGAGCAGTACTTC | CASSAGLSYEQYF